Shown below are 23 T cell receptor beta chains from a single sample sequenced in a study of shared clonotypes between healthy human individuals. Clones were sequenced by immunoSEQ multiplex PCR, and TCRdb holds only the in-frame ones, with some missing. The sample carries 2 million to 2.5 million clones, approximately 93% recorded once. Sequencing used naive CD4+ T cells from PBMCs. Subset meaning: CD45RA+ positively selected. These receptors originate from a man aged 18-30 years in good health. Some clones in this sample may be carry-over from other donors' samples.

The chain has TRBV2 and TRBJ1-5; D is perhaps TRBD1 (6 bases). The CDR3 spans 14 residues. V was trimmed by 1 base and J by 6 bases, leaving 10 bases between them. CDR1 and CDR2 from the germline V gene are SNHLY and FYNNEI. The CDR3 protein is CASSEVGGSQPQHF. Written as DNA, the CDR3 is TGTGCCAGCAGTGAAGTGGGGGGCAGTCAGCCCCAGCATTTT. The full variable domain, in which reference TRBV2 and TRBJ1-5 provide the parts outside the CDR3, is EPEVTQTPSHQVTQMGQEVILRCVPISNHLYFYWYRQILGQKVEFLVSFYNNEISEKSEIFDDQFSVERPDGSNFTLKIRSTKLEDSAMYFCASSEVGGSQPQHFGDGTRLSIL.

The chain has TRBV6-4 and TRBJ2-7, with a tentative D call TRBD2 (6 bases). V shed 5 bases and J shed 2 bases, with 16 bases lying between them. This CDR3 comprises 15 residues. Looked up from germline, CDR1 is MRHNA and CDR2 is SNTAGT. CDR3 sequence: CASSTFSGGAYEQYF. The CDR3 DNA sequence: TGTGCCAGCAGTACATTTAGCGGCGGGGCCTACGAGCAGTACTTC.

As for this clone: Other DNA sequences in this specimen translate into the identical CDR3. The rearrangement uses TRBV4-1 and TRBJ1-1; TRBD1 matches 8 bases. CDR3 length: 15 residues. Germline loops: CDR1 MGHRA, CDR2 YSYEKL. Trimming at V came to 4 bases and at J to 0 bases, leaving 4 bases not matched to a gene. CDR3 nucleotides: TGCGCCAGCAGCCGAGGACAGGGAATGAACACTGAAGCTTTCTTT. Translation: CASSRGQGMNTEAFF.

The V and J genes are TRBV15 and TRBJ2-5, with TRBD2 identical over 9 bases. The J call is uncertain, as TRBJ2-7 better fits the DNA end. The CDR3 totals 13 residues. Germline CDR1 reads LNHNV; CDR2 reads YYDKDF (reference sequence). The CDR3 reads CAAGKREAYEQYF. CDR3 in DNA: TGTGCCGCAGGGAAGCGGGAGGCGTACGAGCAGTACTTC.

V usage is TRBV25-1 and J usage is TRBJ1-1; D is unclear. CDR1 is MGHDK, CDR2 SYGVNS, per germline. The CDR3 is 12 residues long. V was trimmed by 7 bases and J by 5 bases, leaving 11 bases between them. The CDR3, as DNA: TGTGCCAGCAAGAATACGGGGACTGAAGCTTTCTTT. Translation gives CASKNTGTEAFF.

This rearrangement joins TRBV5-8 to TRBJ2-1; TRBD2 aligns across 8 bases. The CDR3 is 15 residues long. Germline CDR1 is SGHTS and CDR2 is YDEGEE. The V gene end was trimmed by 2 bases and the J gene end by 8 bases; junction bases not matched to a gene: 9. CDR3 nucleotide sequence: TGTGCCAGCAGCTTTAGCGGGAATAGAGGCTATGAGCAGTTCTTC. It encodes CASSFSGNRGYEQFF.

V and J are TRBV9 and TRBJ1-4, with a tentative D call TRBD1 (6 bases). V dropped 4 bases and J dropped 3 bases, with 13 bases sitting between them. Germline-derived CDR1 and CDR2 are SGDLS and YYNGEE. The CDR3 totals 15 residues. For the CDR3, the DNA is TGTGCCAGCAGCCCGCGGGACAACTCTAATGAAAAACTGTTTTTT. This gives the protein CASSPRDNSNEKLFF.

This sequence joins TRBV7-3 and TRBJ2-2, with D perhaps TRBD2 (5 bases). CDR3 length equals 18 residues. CDR1 and CDR2 (germline): SGHTA, FQGTGA. With 1 base removed from V and 4 bases from J, the gap between germline ends came to 19 bases. The CDR3 spells CASSLIRGGGSSTGELFF. The CDR3 coding sequence is TGTGCCAGCAGCTTAATTCGCGGAGGTGGGAGTTCCACCGGGGAGCTGTTTTTT.

This clone was seen just once. The V gene is TRBV28, the J gene TRBJ1-5; D may be TRBD1 (6 bases). Trimming shortened V by 3 bases and J by 4 bases, and 22 bases separated the two germline ends. The CDR3 has 18 residues. Germline CDR1 is MDHEN and CDR2 is SYDVKM. The CDR3 sequence: CASSFSGAQPSGNQPQHF. The DNA of the CDR3 is TGTGCCAGCAGTTTCTCAGGGGCCCAACCTAGTGGGAATCAGCCCCAGCATTTT.

This rearrangement joins TRBV7-8 to TRBJ1-5, with D perhaps matching TRBD1 (6 bases). Germline V gives CDR1 SGHVS, CDR2 FQNEAQ. V dropped 4 bases and J dropped 5 bases, with 12 bases sitting between them. The CDR3 extends over 14 amino acids. Here the CDR3 reads CASSSIQGHQPQHF. CDR3 bases: TGTGCCAGCAGCTCCATTCAGGGGCATCAGCCCCAGCATTTT. The full variable domain, rest sourced from reference TRBV7-8 and TRBJ1-5, is GAGVSQSPRYKVAKRGQDVALRCDPISGHVSLFWYQQALGQGPEFLTYFQNEAQLDKSGLPSDRFFAERPEGSVSTLKIQRTQQEDSAVYLCASSSIQGHQPQHFGDGTRLSIL.

The chain recombines TRBV18 with TRBJ2-3; a weak D match, TRBD1 (5 bases). The germline CDR1 and CDR2 sequences are KGHSH and LQKENI. This CDR3 has 13 amino acids. Trimming shortened V by 2 bases and J by 7 bases, and 10 bases separated the two germline ends. The CDR3 here is CASSPGAPYTQYF. The CDR3 DNA reads as TGTGCCAGCTCACCAGGGGCCCCTTATACGCAGTATTTT.

The chain is built from TRBV5-1 and TRBJ2-5, with D unresolved. This CDR3 is built from 16 residues. Trimming cost V 4 bases and J 0 bases, with 16 bases left between them. Germline values: CDR1 SGHRS, CDR2 YFSETQ. CDR3 DNA: TGCGCCAGCAGCCACCAGCCCCCTAGAAACCAAGAGACCCAGTACTTC. Encoded protein: CASSHQPPRNQETQYF.

As concerns this clone: The sample holds other DNA sequences that translate to the same CDR3. The chain links TRBV7-3 to TRBJ2-3, with D unclear. Germline V gives CDR1 SGHTA, CDR2 FQGTGA. V was shortened by 5 bases and J by 5 bases, with 8 bases between the two germline ends. The CDR3 covers 12 residues. This chain's CDR3 is CASSLRRDTQYF. In DNA, the CDR3 is TGTGCCAGCAGCCTCCGCCGAGATACGCAGTATTTT. Full variable domain (remainder filled in from reference TRBV7-3 and TRBJ2-3): GAGVSQTPSNKVTEKGKYVELRCDPISGHTALYWYRQSLGQGPEFLIYFQGTGAADDSGLPNDRFFAVRPEGSVSTLKIQRTERGDSAVYLCASSLRRDTQYFGPGTRLTVL.

The rearrangement uses TRBV29-1 and TRBJ2-1; 12 bases fit TRBD2. Germline values: CDR1 SQVTM, CDR2 ANQGSEA. With V trimmed by 4 bases and J by 9 bases, 13 bases remained unmatched. There are 16 residues in the CDR3. The DNA for the CDR3 is TGCAGCGTTGTACCCCTCCGACTAGCGGGAGTTGGTGAGCAGTTCTTC. Amino acids: CSVVPLRLAGVGEQFF.

This rearrangement joins TRBV7-9 to TRBJ2-1, with D tentatively TRBD1 (5 bases). This CDR3 has 16 residues. Trimming left V 2 bases short and J 3 bases short, with 14 bases between. Germline CDR1 reads SEHNR; CDR2 reads FQNEAQ (reference sequence). The DNA of the CDR3 is TGTGCCAGCAGCTTATATGACAGACCTTACTACAATGAGCAGTTCTTC. Translated: CASSLYDRPYYNEQFF.

V usage is TRBV28 and J usage is TRBJ2-7; D might be TRBD2 (6 bases). Trimming pared 5 bases from V and 1 base from J, leaving 15 bases between. The V gene's germline CDR1 is MDHEN and CDR2 SYDVKM. The CDR3 runs 15 residues. CDR3 loop: CASSASGTASYEQYF. CDR3 nucleotide sequence: TGTGCCAGCAGTGCCTCCGGGACTGCTTCCTACGAGCAGTACTTC.

This clone was picked up one time. The chain has TRBV7-2 and TRBJ1-3; TRBD1 might be the D (5 bases). V was shortened by 4 bases and J by 0 bases, with 10 bases between the two germline ends. The CDR3 consists of 15 residues. The V gene's germline CDR1 is SGHTA and CDR2 FQGNSA. In nucleotides, the CDR3 is TGTGCCAGCAGCTCCACAGGAACCTCTGGAAACACCATATATTTT. Its translation: CASSSTGTSGNTIYF.

The V gene is TRBV4-3, the J gene TRBJ1-3, with 7 bases aligning to TRBD1. With 0 bases clipped from V and 4 bases from J, the junction kept 3 bases outside the gene matches. CDR1 is LGHNA, CDR2 YSLEER, per germline. The CDR3 spans 15 residues. CDR3 region: CASSQDRQGGNTIYF. In DNA, the CDR3 is TGCGCCAGCAGCCAAGATCGACAGGGAGGAAACACCATATATTTT.

The chain combines TRBV7-2 with TRBJ1-1; D gene uncertain. This CDR3 region has 17 residues. The V and J ends lost 5 bases and 3 bases respectively, with 22 bases between them. Per the germline V gene, CDR1 is SGHTA and CDR2 is FQGNSA. The CDR3 nucleotides read TGTGCCAGCAGCACCCTGGGTTGGGGTTTTTCGTACACTGAAGCTTTCTTT. It specifies CASSTLGWGFSYTEAFF.

Notes on this clone: At the DNA level, this CDR3 is encoded by other sequences in the same sample as well. As DNA, the CDR3 is TGTGCCAGCAGCTTACTCGGACAGGGCGCCGGGGAGCTGTTTTTT. This translates into CASSLLGQGAGELFF. V usage is TRBV7-2 and J usage is TRBJ2-2; 8 positions agree with TRBD1. CDR1 and CDR2 (germline): SGHTA, FQGNSA. J lost 6 bases, V lost 2 bases, and 5 bases had no gene match. The CDR3 runs 15 residues. The full variable domain, completed using reference TRBV7-2 and TRBJ2-2, is GAGVSQSPSNKVTEKGKDVELRCDPISGHTALYWYRQSLGQGLEFLIYFQGNSAPDKSGLPSDRFSAERTGGSVSTLTIQRTQQEDSAVYLCASSLLGQGAGELFFGEGSRLTVL.

The chain has TRBV6-6 and TRBJ2-3; D gene ambiguous. The CDR3 is 13 amino acids. The V end was cut by 7 bases, the J end by 5 bases, with 13 bases between. In germline, CDR1 is MNHNY, CDR2 SVGAGI (reference sequence). The CDR3 DNA reads TGTGCCAGCACCCTGGTGGATCGAGATACGCAGTATTTT. It specifies CASTLVDRDTQYF.

V gene TRBV11-1 combines with J gene TRBJ1-1; possibly TRBD1 for D (5 bases). There are 13 residues in the CDR3. V dropped 3 bases and J dropped 1 base, with 6 bases sitting between them. Germline CDR1 SGHAT, CDR2 FQDESV (reference sequence). In nucleotides, the CDR3 is TGTGCCAGCAGCTTTGGGGGGAACACTGAAGCTTTCTTT. This encodes CASSFGGNTEAFF.

V is TRBV9 and J is TRBJ1-2; 9 bases match TRBD1. The CDR3 runs to 13 residues. Trimming took 3 bases from V and 6 from J; bases not matched to a gene: 3. Germline CDR1 is SGDLS and CDR2 is YYNGEE. CDR3 coding DNA: TGTGCCAGCAGCGCGGGACAGGGTGATGGCTACACCTTC. Translation: CASSAGQGDGYTF. Full variable domain (rest looked up from reference TRBV9 and TRBJ1-2): DSGVTQTPKHLITATGQRVTLRCSPRSGDLSVYWYQQSLDQGLQFLIQYYNGEERAKGNILERFSAQQFPDLHSELNLSSLELGDSALYFCASSAGQGDGYTFGSGTRLTVV.